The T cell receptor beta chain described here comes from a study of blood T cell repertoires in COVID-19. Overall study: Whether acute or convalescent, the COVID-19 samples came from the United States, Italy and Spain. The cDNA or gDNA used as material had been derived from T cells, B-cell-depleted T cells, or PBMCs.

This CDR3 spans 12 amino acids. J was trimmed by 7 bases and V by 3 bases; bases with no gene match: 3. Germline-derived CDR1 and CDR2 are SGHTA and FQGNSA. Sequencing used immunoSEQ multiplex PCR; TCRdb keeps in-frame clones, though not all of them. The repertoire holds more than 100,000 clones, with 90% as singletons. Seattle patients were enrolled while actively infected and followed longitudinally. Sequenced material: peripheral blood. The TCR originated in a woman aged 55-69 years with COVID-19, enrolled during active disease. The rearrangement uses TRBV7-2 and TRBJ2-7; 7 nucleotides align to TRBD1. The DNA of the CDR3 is TGTGCCAGCAGCTTTACAGGGGTGGAGCAGTACTTC. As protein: CASSFTGVEQYF.